The clone carrying this T cell receptor (beta chain) has more than one count but fewer than ten. Its antigen is as yet unknown. This sample is part of a study of OX40 agonist ivuxolimab in advanced cancers. Method: immunoSEQ multiplex PCR; TCRdb's copy keeps in-frame clones and lacks some. The table has 15,000 to 25,000 clones, about 76% seen once. Study-level findings and limits: Averaged across samples, CD8+ T cells carried more expanded clones than CD4+ did.

The CDR3 totals 15 residues. Germline V CDR1 and CDR2: MGHRA, YSYEKL. Trimming removed 0 bases from V and 2 bases from J, with 11 bases in between. This specimen was CD4+ or CD8+ T cells sorted from blood, taken in a trial of the OX40 agonist ivuxolimab. V and J are TRBV4-1 and TRBJ2-7, with D perhaps matching TRBD1 (5 bases). The clonotype originates from an adult with an advanced solid tumor such as melanoma, head and neck, liver or kidney cancer. DNA for the CDR3: TGCGCCAGCAGCCAAGAAATCAGGGAAACCTACGAGCAGTACTTC. Translation: CASSQEIRETYEQYF.